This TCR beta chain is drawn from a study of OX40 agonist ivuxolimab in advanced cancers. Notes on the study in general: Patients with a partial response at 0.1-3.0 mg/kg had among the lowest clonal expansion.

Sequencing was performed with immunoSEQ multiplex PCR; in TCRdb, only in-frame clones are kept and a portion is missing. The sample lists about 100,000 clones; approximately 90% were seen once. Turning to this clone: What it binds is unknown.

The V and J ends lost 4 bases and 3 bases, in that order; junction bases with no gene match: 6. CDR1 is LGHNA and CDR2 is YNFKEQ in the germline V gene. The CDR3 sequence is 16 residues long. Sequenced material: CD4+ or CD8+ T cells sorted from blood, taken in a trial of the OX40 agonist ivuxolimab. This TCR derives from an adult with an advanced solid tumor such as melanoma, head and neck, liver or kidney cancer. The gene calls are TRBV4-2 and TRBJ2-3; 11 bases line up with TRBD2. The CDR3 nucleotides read TGTGCCAGCAGCCCCGGAACTAGCGGGAGTACAGATACGCAGTATTTT. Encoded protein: CASSPGTSGSTDTQYF.